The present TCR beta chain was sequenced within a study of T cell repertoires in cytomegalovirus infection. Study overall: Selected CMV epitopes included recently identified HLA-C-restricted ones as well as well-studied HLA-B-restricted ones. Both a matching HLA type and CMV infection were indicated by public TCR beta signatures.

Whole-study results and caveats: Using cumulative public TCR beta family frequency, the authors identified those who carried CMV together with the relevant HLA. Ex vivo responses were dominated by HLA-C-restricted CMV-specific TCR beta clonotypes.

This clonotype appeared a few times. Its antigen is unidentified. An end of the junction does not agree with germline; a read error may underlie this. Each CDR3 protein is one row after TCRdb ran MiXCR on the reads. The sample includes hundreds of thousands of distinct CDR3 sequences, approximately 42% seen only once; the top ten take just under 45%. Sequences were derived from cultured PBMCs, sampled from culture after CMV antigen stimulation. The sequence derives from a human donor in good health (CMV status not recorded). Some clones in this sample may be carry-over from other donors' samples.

The CDR3 region is CANSLRVTGELFF. CDR3 nucleotides: TGTGCCAACAGCTTGAGGGTCACCGGGGAGCTGTTTTTT. This chain uses TRBV7-8 with TRBJ2-2, with D possibly matching TRBD2 (5 bases). In germline, CDR1 is SGHVS, CDR2 FQNEAQ. The CDR3 totals 13 residues.